The entry that follows covers one TCR beta chain sequence. In the PCR, 60 Vbeta and 13 Jbeta primers were used. Some clones are missing from TCRdb's copy, which holds only in-frame ones; the method was immunoSEQ multiplex PCR. The table includes fewer than 200,000 clones, roughly 84% detected once. The data are from a study of cytomegalovirus exposure and HLA in healthy donors. Study as a whole: The roughly 120 million unique TCR beta sequences, from about 179 million T cells, were found by an earlier analysis.

The CDR3 has 16 amino acids. Germline values: CDR1 MDHEN, CDR2 SYDVKM. With 4 bases removed from V and 2 bases from J, the gap between germline ends came to 18 bases. The sequenced sample consisted of PBMCs. This TCR was recovered from a male donor in good health and CMV-seronegative. The gene calls are TRBV28 and TRBJ2-7; D remains unclear. The CDR3: CASSSSRRVGPYEQYF. The CDR3, as DNA: TGTGCCAGCAGTTCTTCCCGTCGTGTGGGCCCCTACGAGCAGTACTTC.